The text below deals with one T cell receptor (beta chain). Its antigen is not known. The sample belongs to a study of cytomegalovirus exposure and HLA in healthy donors. Study conclusions and caveats: Among TCR beta chains, those listed as cytomegalovirus-associated numbered 164.

The PCR employed 60 Vbeta primers together with 13 Jbeta primers. Using immunoSEQ multiplex PCR, the repertoire was profiled, and TCRdb retains in-frame clones only, with some absent. The sample totals 100,000 to 150,000 clones. Source material: PBMCs. The origin of this receptor is a young man in good health and CMV-seronegative.

In nucleotides, the CDR3 is TGTGCCAGCAGCTTGGCCAGATCCACAGATACGCAGTATTTT. Protein product: CASSLARSTDTQYF. The V and J genes are TRBV5-6 and TRBJ2-3, with no clear D. Between the trimmed V and J ends, which lost 0 bases and 2 bases, there was a span of 7 bases. CDR1 SGHDT and CDR2 YYEEEE come from the germline V gene. CDR3 size: 14 residues.